These 23 T cell receptor beta chains originate from one sample sequenced in a study of T cell clonality in common variable immunodeficiency. Findings and limits, study-wide: Reportedly, TCR beta sequences from common variable immunodeficiency showed fewer deletions and N-nucleotide insertions.

TCRdb's table, derived via immunoSEQ multiplex PCR, lists solely in-frame clones and lacks some. The sample contains some 13,000 clones, none of them singletons. These receptors have no identified antigens. The specimen sequenced was peripheral blood mononuclear cells. The receptor source for this set is a human donor with common variable immunodeficiency.

This clone was seen a few times. The read terminates 3 residues before the CDR3 end, so the remaining end is supplied by the germline J gene. This rearrangement joins TRBV20-1 to TRBJ2-7; D remains ambiguous. The V and J ends lost 2 bases and 6 bases respectively, with 8 bases between them. The CDR3 loop spans 11 amino acids. Germline V gives CDR1 DFQATT, CDR2 SNEGSKA (reference sequence). The part of the CDR3 DNA that was read is TGCAGTGCTAGACAACCCAGCGAG. Translating it yields CSARQPSE. The full CDR3 protein is CSARQPSEQYF.

This clone was counted between two and nine times. Read data end 3 residues before the CDR3 end; the end is taken from the germline J gene. This rearrangement joins TRBV19 to TRBJ2-7, with TRBD1 matching over 7 bases. The length of the CDR3 is 14 residues. The germline CDR1 and CDR2 sequences are LNHDA and SQIVND (reference sequence). J gave up 5 bases and V 5 bases, and 9 bases lay outside the gene matches. Partial CDR3 DNA: TGTGCCAGTAGTCCTCAAAGGGGGCTGAACGAG. This codes for CASSPQRGLNE. The whole CDR3 protein is CASSPQRGLNEQYF. The entire variable domain, with the rest obtained from reference TRBV19 and TRBJ2-7, is as follows: DGGITQSPKYLFRKEGQNVTLSCEQNLNHDAMYWYRQDPGQGLRLIYYSQIVNDFQKGDIAEGYSVSREKKESFPLTVTSAQKNPTAFYLCASSPQRGLNEQYFGPGTRLTVT.

A word on this clone: The read is 3 residues too short to cover the CDR3 end, so that end is filled in from the germline J gene. This chain connects TRBV7-9 to TRBJ2-1; 13 bases align to TRBD2. The V and J ends lost 6 bases and 9 bases, in that order; junction bases with no gene match: 8. The CDR3 spans 15 residues. CDR1 is SEHNR and CDR2 is FQNEAQ in the germline V gene (reference sequence). The covered CDR3 bases are TGTGCCAGCAGGATGGGACTAGCGGGGTCCAGTGAG. It translates to CASRMGLAGSSE. The whole CDR3 sequence is CASRMGLAGSSEQFF.

In its sample, this clone was seen a few times. The read gets to within 3 residues of the CDR3 end, and the germline J gene fills in the rest. This chain links TRBV6-2 or TRBV6-3 with TRBJ2-7; 8 bases are shared with TRBD1. The V segment lost 2 bases and the J segment 1 base; nucleotides outside the gene matches: 4. Germline V lookup: CDR1 MNHEY, CDR2 SVGEGT. The CDR3 sequence is 15 residues long. CDR3 DNA, as far as it was read: TGTGCCAGCAGTTACGCCCGGGACAGGTCCTACGAG. It codes for CASSYARDRSYE. Given in full, the CDR3 is CASSYARDRSYEQYF.

This clone appeared a few times. The read halts 3 residues ahead of the CDR3 end, with the missing end drawn from the germline J gene. V usage is TRBV19 and J usage is TRBJ2-7; possible D gene TRBD2, 6 bases. This CDR3 region has 14 residues. Trimming stripped 5 bases from V and 3 bases from J, with 14 bases between. Germline loops: CDR1 LNHDA, CDR2 SQIVND (reference sequence). CDR3 bases read: TGTGCCAGTAGTCTGGCTAGCGAGAACTACGAG. Amino acids: CASSLASENYE. The whole CDR3 region reads CASSLASENYEQYF.

This clone was detected a few times. The read ends 3 residues before the CDR3 terminus; that terminus is restored from the germline J gene. The chain has TRBV6-2 or TRBV6-3 and TRBJ2-7; tentative D call: TRBD2 (6 bases). From germline, CDR1 is MNHEY and CDR2 SVGEGT. This CDR3 contains 12 residues. Deletions cut 7 bases from V and 4 bases from J, with 11 bases between. CDR3 region: CASNSGEYEQYF. Partial CDR3 DNA: TGTGCCAGCAATTCGGGGGAGTACGAG.

A note on this clone: The CDR3 end falls 3 residues outside the read, so it is completed with the germline J gene. The chain couples TRBV29-1 to TRBJ2-1, with D possibly TRBD2 on 5 matching bases. The CDR3 is 12 amino acids. V was trimmed by 2 bases and J by 9 bases, leaving 11 bases between them. From germline, CDR1 is SQVTM and CDR2 ANQGSEA. The DNA read from the CDR3 is TGCAGCGTTGAAAGGACCAGCGGTGAG. This gives the protein CSVERTSGE. The entire CDR3 sequence reads CSVERTSGEQFF.

This clone was seen a handful of times. The CDR3 goes on 3 residues after the read ends, and that part is filled in from the germline J gene. The chain joins TRBV7-2 to TRBJ2-7; D remains ambiguous. V lost 1 base and J 5 bases, leaving 6 bases between the germline ends. The CDR3 covers 12 residues. Germline V gene data show CDR1 as SGHTA and CDR2 as FQGNSA. CDR3 bases read: TGTGCCAGCAGCTTAGACCACAACGAG. The encoded protein is CASSLDHNE. The whole CDR3 sequence is CASSLDHNEQYF.

The sequenced part of the CDR3 DNA is TGCGCCAGCAGCTTGGAGGGCGGACTTAACTATGGC. As protein: CASSLEGGLNYG. From start to end, the CDR3 is CASSLEGGLNYGYTF. The rearrangement uses TRBV5-1 and TRBJ1-2; D gene uncertain. With the read ending 3 residues before the CDR3 end, the germline J gene is used to fill in that end. Trimming took off 0 bases at V and 1 base at J, with 10 bases between the two ends. The V gene's germline CDR1 is SGHRS and CDR2 YFSETQ. The CDR3 is made up of 15 amino acids.

In its sample, this clone ranks as medium-sized (0.01 to 0.1%). The CDR3 end lies 3 residues beyond the end of the read and is filled in from the germline J gene. J is TRBJ2-3 and V is TRBV29-1; 8 positions agree with TRBD1. J lost 3 bases, V lost 7 bases, and 9 bases had no gene match. CDR3 length: 14 residues. Germline V gives CDR1 SQVTM, CDR2 ANQGSEA. Partial CDR3 DNA: TGCAGCGCGGCGGACAGGGTGGGAACAGATACG. This translates into CSAADRVGTDT. The entire CDR3 is CSAADRVGTDTQYF.

In the case of this clone: From the germline J gene comes the end of the CDR3, since the read stops 3 residues before it. The chain has TRBV19 and TRBJ2-3, with 15 nucleotides matching TRBD2. Germline assignment: CDR1 LNHDA and CDR2 SQIVND (reference sequence). The J segment lost 2 bases and the V segment lost 5 bases, leaving 8 bases of the junction unmatched. There are 18 residues in the CDR3. The covered CDR3 bases are TGTGCCAGTAGTCTAACCGGACTAGCGGGGGGGTCCACAGATACG. Its protein product is CASSLTGLAGGSTDT. The whole CDR3 is CASSLTGLAGGSTDTQYF.

This clone turned up a few times. The missing CDR3 end, 3 residues past where the read stops, is filled in from the germline J gene. The chain employs TRBV7-9 and TRBJ2-7; D uncertain. Germline CDR1 reads SEHNR; CDR2 reads FQNEAQ (reference sequence). The ends were cut back, 1 base at V and 3 bases at J, with 7 bases in the middle. The CDR3 spans 13 residues. The CDR3 bases that were read are TGTGCCAGCAGCTTAGGTACTCTCTACGAG. Translating gives CASSLGTLYE. The whole CDR3 region reads CASSLGTLYEQYF.

There are a few counts of this clone. This CDR3 reads CASSLQGRSYNEQFF. The part of the CDR3 DNA that was read is TGTGCCAGCAGCCTACAGGGAAGGAGCTACAATGAG. The chain joins TRBV7-6 to TRBJ2-1; a weak D match, TRBD1 (6 bases). The read stops 3 residues short of the end of the CDR3; the missing end is completed from the germline J gene. V was shortened by 5 bases and J by 3 bases, with 14 bases between the two germline ends. CDR1 is SGHVS and CDR2 is FNYEAQ in the germline V gene. CDR3 size: 15 residues. Full variable domain (remainder filled in from reference TRBV7-6 and TRBJ2-1): GAGVSQSPRYKVTKRGQDVALRCDPISGHVSLYWYRQALGQGPEFLTYFNYEAQQDKSGLPNDRFSAERPEGSISTLTIQRTEQRDSAMYRCASSLQGRSYNEQFFGPGTRLTVL.

This clone is labeled as medium-sized. The CDR3 extends 3 residues past the end of the read, so its final part is completed from the germline J gene. V and J are TRBV12-3 or TRBV12-4 and TRBJ2-7, with D possibly TRBD1 on 5 matching bases. The CDR3 covers 13 residues. Deletions cut 6 bases from V and 3 bases from J, with 12 bases between. The CDR3 region is CASRGIRVYEQYF. CDR3 DNA (partial): TGTGCCAGCAGAGGGATCAGGGTCTACGAG.

This clone has more than one count but fewer than ten. The read ends 3 residues before the CDR3 terminus; that terminus is restored from the germline J gene. The chain combines TRBV2 with TRBJ2-7, with 8 bases lining up with TRBD2. The germline V gene has CDR1 SNHLY and CDR2 FYNNEI. J lost 2 bases, V lost 6 bases, and 12 bases had no gene match. The CDR3 extends over 16 amino acids. The CDR3 region is CASSLEMGLGPYEQYF. The covered CDR3 bases are TGTGCCAGCAGCCTTGAAATGGGACTAGGTCCCTACGAG.

This clone was seen a handful of times. The covered CDR3 bases are TGTGCCAGCAGTGAACAGAGGGGGGGGGTTAGCACAGATACG. It encodes CASSEQRGGVSTDT. The CDR3 in full is CASSEQRGGVSTDTQYF. The rearrangement uses TRBV6-1 and TRBJ2-3, with TRBD2 as a possible D gene (7 bases). The read ends 3 residues shy of where the CDR3 ends; the end is completed using the germline J gene. Per germline, CDR1 MNHNS and CDR2 SASEGT. This CDR3 comprises 17 residues. Trimming shortened V by 2 bases and J by 0 bases, and 15 bases separated the two germline ends.

This clone was detected a few times. The read comes to an end 3 residues before the CDR3 does, leaving the germline J gene to fill in the end. The V and J genes are TRBV19 and TRBJ1-6; D unclear. Germline assignment: CDR1 LNHDA and CDR2 SQIVND (reference sequence). Trimming removed 1 base from V and 11 bases from J, with 9 bases in between. This CDR3 has 13 residues. The CDR3 here is CASSIGGFAPLHF. The sequenced part of the CDR3 DNA is TGTGCCAGTAGTATAGGCGGTTTTGCACCC.

The table lists this clone with a few counts. The CDR3 goes on 3 residues after the read ends, and that part is filled in from the germline J gene. The genes are TRBV19 and TRBJ1-6; TRBD1 matches 9 bases. Germline V gene data show CDR1 as LNHDA and CDR2 as SQIVND (reference sequence). With 4 bases clipped from V and 5 bases from J, the junction kept 9 bases outside the gene matches. This CDR3 spans 17 amino acids. The CDR3 spells CASSTNPGTGNNSPLHF. CDR3 DNA, as far as it was read: TGTGCCAGTAGTACAAATCCCGGGACAGGGAATAATTCACCC. Looking up the rest from reference TRBV19 and TRBJ1-6 gives the full variable domain: DGGITQSPKYLFRKEGQNVTLSCEQNLNHDAMYWYRQDPGQGLRLIYYSQIVNDFQKGDIAEGYSVSREKKESFPLTVTSAQKNPTAFYLCASSTNPGTGNNSPLHFGNGTRLTVT.

This clone turned up a few times. The CDR3 extends 3 residues past the end of the read, so its final part is completed from the germline J gene. The V and J genes are TRBV7-2 and TRBJ2-5; TRBD1 aligns across 9 bases. The CDR3 runs to 15 residues. The V and J ends lost 5 bases and 5 bases, in that order; junction bases with no gene match: 9. In germline, CDR1 is SGHTA, CDR2 FQGNSA. The covered CDR3 bases are TGTGCCAGCAGCATTAACAGGGGGCAGGGGGAGACC. Residues: CASSINRGQGET. The whole CDR3 sequence is CASSINRGQGETQYF.

In this sample, this clone turned up a few times. The read falls 3 residues short of the CDR3 end, and the missing part is taken from the germline J gene. This chain joins TRBV7-6 and TRBJ2-3, with 9 bases aligning to TRBD2. J was trimmed by 5 bases and V by 2 bases; bases with no gene match: 8. The CDR3 length is 16 residues. Looked up from germline, CDR1 is SGHVS and CDR2 is FNYEAQ. CDR3 bases read: TGTGCCAGCAGCTTATTCGGTGCGGGGGGGGAAGATACG. This gives the protein CASSLFGAGGEDT. The full CDR3 sequence reads CASSLFGAGGEDTQYF.

This clone was recorded a few times. Sequencing ends 3 residues short of the CDR3 end; the germline J gene provides the rest. The chain carries TRBV19 and TRBJ1-2; D not certain. The V gene's germline CDR1 is LNHDA and CDR2 SQIVND (reference sequence). The CDR3 totals 16 residues. Between the trimmed V and J ends, which lost 3 bases and 6 bases, there was a span of 20 bases. The CDR3 sequence is CASSIDTPYTPNGYTF. Incomplete CDR3 DNA: TGTGCCAGTAGTATTGACACTCCATACACCCCTAATGGC.

This clone qualifies as large (0.1 to 1%). The read halts 3 residues ahead of the CDR3 end, with the missing end drawn from the germline J gene. The chain combines TRBV20-1 with TRBJ2-1; D is possibly TRBD2 (5 bases). Germline V gene lookup returns CDR1 DFQATT and CDR2 SNEGSKA (reference sequence). Trimming took off 4 bases at V and 9 bases at J, with 25 bases between the two ends. The CDR3 totals 16 residues. Incomplete CDR3 DNA: TGCAGTGCTACTCAACTAAACCGGGCCAGCGGCGGTGAG. Protein product: CSATQLNRASGGE. The CDR3 reads in full as CSATQLNRASGGEQFF.

This clone appeared a few times. CDR3: CASSRTGHGYTF. CDR3 bases read: TGTGCCAGTAGTAGGACAGGGCACGGC. The chain combines TRBV19 with TRBJ1-2, with 8 bases aligning to TRBD1. The read terminates 3 residues ahead of where the CDR3 ends, so the germline J gene completes it. The length of the CDR3 is 12 residues. Germline CDR1 is LNHDA and CDR2 is SQIVND (reference sequence).